The 2 T cell receptor beta chains given below trace back to one sample, sequenced in a study of monozygotic twins with inflammatory bowel disease. TCRdb reprocessed the 5' RACE reads; each CDR3 protein has one entry and no DNA is given. The sample data list approximately 400,000 distinct CDR3 sequences. The sample was blood. The receptors shown here come from a human donor with ulcerative colitis or Crohn's disease, or a healthy co-twin of an affected twin (not recorded which).

The chain joins TRBV15 to TRBJ1-5; as DNA is missing, the TRBD1 call by TCRdb cannot be tested. CDR3 length: 18 amino acids. Looked up from germline, CDR1 is LNHNV and CDR2 is YYDKDF (reference sequence). This CDR3 reads CATSRDIAGTRGSQPQHF.

V is TRBV30 and J is TRBJ2-1. Germline V gene sequence: CDR1 GTSNPN, CDR2 SVGIG (reference sequence). The length of the CDR3 is 15 residues. CDR3 protein: CAWSVPAGSYNEQFF.